This T cell receptor (beta chain) was captured in a study of cytomegalovirus exposure and HLA in healthy donors. Looked up from germline, CDR1 is SEHNR and CDR2 is FQNEAQ (reference sequence). CDR3 length equals 16 residues. J gave up 6 bases and V 4 bases, and 12 bases lay outside the gene matches. Details on this clone: Its antigen is currently unknown.

13 Jbeta primers and 60 Vbeta primers were used for the PCR. Method: immunoSEQ multiplex PCR; TCRdb's copy keeps in-frame clones and lacks some. The repertoire holds 170,000 or so clones, with 80% to 85% as singletons. Study-level findings and limits: One variant, a missense change in DCLRE1C, was linked in a later analysis to TCR beta V- and J-gene trimming. Cytomegalovirus status was reportedly diagnosed by the classifier with high sensitivity and specificity. Near-uniform donor sequencing depth was presumed by presence/absence analyses. Cytomegalovirus-associated status was assigned to roughly 160 TCR beta chains.

The clonotype originates from a boy between 2 and 10 years old in good health and CMV-seronegative. J is TRBJ2-7 and V is TRBV7-9; 10 nucleotides line up with TRBD1. The specimen was PBMCs. The CDR3: CASSSTRGTGVAEQYF. In nucleotides, the CDR3 is TGTGCCAGCAGCTCCACTAGAGGGACAGGGGTGGCCGAGCAGTACTTC.